These 30 T cell receptor beta chains came from one sample sequenced in a study of blood T cell repertoires in COVID-19 (TCRdb year 2020). Libraries were built with the immunoSEQ multiplex PCR assay. TCRdb obtained this table from immuneACCESS and retained in-frame rearrangements with V and J assigned. These tables miss some clones; where compared with another copy, unresolved V genes account for less than half of the shortfall, and the remainder is unexplained. The sample yields roughly 230,000 clones; roughly 84% were counted once. The ten largest clones take up about 27% of the sample. Source material: peripheral blood. The receptors stem from a man aged 35 to 55 with acute or convalescent COVID-19.

This clone came up once. The chain is built from TRBV7-2 and TRBJ1-5; TRBD1 is a possible D gene (6 bases). Looked up from germline, CDR1 is SGHTA and CDR2 is FQGNSA. V was trimmed by 4 bases and J by 3 bases, leaving 10 bases between them. The CDR3 totals 14 residues. The CDR3 loop is CASSSTGTNQPQHF. The CDR3 DNA is TGTGCCAGCAGCTCCACAGGGACCAATCAGCCCCAGCATTTT.

The rearrangement uses TRBV5-1 and TRBJ1-1; D gene uncertain. The CDR3 covers 14 residues. Trimming stripped 0 bases from V and 4 bases from J, with 10 bases between. Germline CDR1 reads SGHRS; CDR2 reads YFSETQ. The CDR3 sequence: CASSLGISSTEAFF. The CDR3 DNA sequence: TGCGCCAGCAGCTTGGGAATATCTAGCACTGAAGCTTTCTTT. Drawing the rest from reference TRBV5-1 and TRBJ1-1, the complete variable domain is KAGVTQTPRYLIKTRGQQVTLSCSPISGHRSVSWYQQTPGQGLQFLFEYFSETQRNKGNFPGRFSGRQFSNSRSEMNVSTLELGDSALYLCASSLGISSTEAFFGQGTRLTVV.

The chain combines TRBV2 with TRBJ1-1; 7 bases agree with TRBD1. Germline V gene sequence: CDR1 SNHLY, CDR2 FYNNEI. The V and J ends lost 7 bases and 2 bases, in that order; junction bases with no gene match: 13. This CDR3 spans 16 amino acids. CDR3 in DNA: TGTGCCAGCATTTGGGGGAAGACAGGGCTTAACACTGAAGCTTTCTTT. Protein sequence: CASIWGKTGLNTEAFF. The variable domain in full, completed from reference TRBV2 and TRBJ1-1, reads EPEVTQTPSHQVTQMGQEVILRCVPISNHLYFYWYRQILGQKVEFLVSFYNNEISEKSEIFDDQFSVERPDGSNFTLKIRSTKLEDSAMYFCASIWGKTGLNTEAFFGQGTRLTVV.

The rearrangement uses TRBV3-1 (or the pseudogene TRBV3-2) and TRBJ1-2; D is unresolved. Trimming pared 2 bases from V and 1 base from J, leaving 11 bases between. CDR1 and CDR2 (germline): LGHDT, YNNKEL (reference sequence). The CDR3 sequence is 15 residues long. CDR3 nucleotide sequence: TGTGCCAGCAGCCAATCTTCCCTTCTTAACTATGGCTACACCTTC. Its translation: CASSQSSLLNYGYTF.

The chain carries TRBV15 and TRBJ2-7, with a weak D call TRBD1 (6 bases). The germline V gene encodes CDR1 LNHNV and CDR2 YYDKDF (reference sequence). V lost 0 bases, J lost 3 bases, and 12 bases lay in between. This CDR3 has 15 amino acids. CDR3 amino acids: CATSRDLTGSYEQYF. The CDR3 bases are TGTGCCACCAGCAGAGATTTAACAGGGAGCTACGAGCAGTACTTC.

The V and J genes are TRBV18 and TRBJ1-1; D ambiguous. The CDR3 sequence is 11 residues long. Trimming left V 4 bases short and J 7 bases short, with 7 bases between. The germline V gene has CDR1 KGHSH and CDR2 LQKENI. The CDR3 sequence: CASSRQVEAFF. The CDR3 DNA reads as TGTGCCAGCTCACGACAAGTTGAAGCTTTCTTT.

About this clone: The junction differs from germline at one of its ends, possibly a read error. This chain connects TRBV15 to TRBJ1-5; 8 bases match TRBD1. The CDR3 covers 17 residues. Germline values: CDR1 LNHNV, CDR2 YYDKDF (reference sequence). The CDR3: CATSRGLGTGSTQPQHF. In nucleotides, the CDR3 is TGTGCCACCAGCAGGGGGCTAGGGACAGGCAGCACTCAGCCCCAGCATTTT.

The chain employs TRBV27 and TRBJ2-7, with D possibly TRBD2 on 5 matching bases. V lost 4 bases, J lost 4 bases, and 8 bases lay in between. CDR1 and CDR2 (germline): MNHEY, SMNVEV (reference sequence). CDR3 size: 12 residues. This CDR3 reads CASSSLAYEQYF. The CDR3 nucleotides are TGTGCCAGCAGTTCCCTAGCATACGAGCAGTACTTC.

The chain couples TRBV19 to TRBJ2-7, with D maybe TRBD2 (5 bases). V was cut by 3 bases and J by 3 bases, with 15 bases left in between. Germline V gene sequence: CDR1 LNHDA, CDR2 SQIVND (reference sequence). The CDR3 covers 15 residues. CDR3 bases: TGTGCCAGTAGTATCGCATCTAGCCGGAACTACGAGCAGTACTTC. Translated: CASSIASSRNYEQYF.

The V and J genes are TRBV6-2 or TRBV6-3 and TRBJ1-1; D unclear. From germline, CDR1 is MNHEY and CDR2 SVGEGT. CDR3 length: 13 residues. V was cut by 5 bases and J by 1 base, with 8 bases left in between. Here the CDR3 reads CASSQAWNTEAFF. CDR3 in DNA: TGTGCCAGCAGTCAAGCATGGAACACTGAAGCTTTCTTT.

This clone was detected a few times. J is TRBJ2-7 and V is TRBV7-7; 10 nucleotides align to TRBD2. CDR3 length: 13 residues. V was pared by 10 bases and J by 1 base, with 4 bases of the junction left unmatched. Germline assignment: CDR1 SSHAT and CDR2 FNYEAQ (reference sequence). CDR3 sequence reads: CAIRSGRSYEQYF. CDR3 DNA sequence: TGTGCCATCCGTAGCGGGAGGTCCTACGAGCAGTACTTC.

The J gene is TRBJ2-6, the V gene TRBV7-2; no definite D call. Germline V gene sequence: CDR1 SGHTA, CDR2 FQGNSA. Trimming shortened V by 5 bases and J by 0 bases, and 17 bases separated the two germline ends. The CDR3 is 18 residues long. CDR3 sequence: CASSPNLNYPSGANVLTF. In DNA, the CDR3 is TGTGCCAGCAGCCCTAACTTAAATTATCCCTCTGGGGCCAACGTCCTGACTTTC.

The chain is built from TRBV10-3 and TRBJ1-2, with TRBD1 as a possible D gene (5 bases). This CDR3 contains 13 residues. Germline V gene lookup returns CDR1 ENHRY and CDR2 SYGVKD. The V gene lost 5 bases and the J gene lost 4 bases, with 11 bases spanning the gap. The CDR3 loop reads CAISLRASYGYTF. CDR3 nucleotide sequence: TGTGCCATCAGTCTCAGGGCCAGCTATGGCTACACCTTC.

The sample holds many counts of this clone. The chain has TRBV5-4 and TRBJ2-2; TRBD1 agrees at 8 bases. Trimming removed 7 bases from V and 8 bases from J; junction bases left unmatched: 16. There are 16 residues in the CDR3. Germline V gene data show CDR1 as SGHNT and CDR2 as YYREEE (reference sequence). CDR3 loop: CASHHTGGLVGGELFF. The CDR3 DNA reads as TGTGCCAGCCACCACACAGGGGGTTTGGTCGGTGGGGAGCTGTTTTTT.

The J gene is TRBJ2-7, the V gene TRBV19; D may be TRBD1 (6 bases). Trimming took off 3 bases at V and 3 bases at J, with 9 bases between the two ends. Germline V gene lookup returns CDR1 LNHDA and CDR2 SQIVND (reference sequence). The CDR3 covers 13 residues. For the CDR3, the DNA is TGTGCCAGTAGTATTGGCAGGGGCTACGAGCAGTACTTC. Amino acid sequence: CASSIGRGYEQYF.

The chain combines TRBV6-2 or TRBV6-3 with TRBJ2-1; the match to TRBD2 covers 12 bases. Germline-derived CDR1 and CDR2 are MNHEY and SVGEGT. The ends lost 5 bases at V and 6 bases at J; junction bases unmatched: 5. This CDR3 spans 15 amino acids. The CDR3: CASSPTSGRPNEQFF. CDR3 coding DNA: TGTGCCAGCAGTCCCACTAGCGGGAGGCCCAATGAGCAGTTCTTC.

This chain connects TRBV5-5 to TRBJ1-4; no clear D. CDR3 length equals 13 residues. The V gene's germline CDR1 is SGHKS and CDR2 YYEKEE (reference sequence). Trimming removed 5 bases from V and 7 bases from J, with 12 bases in between. The CDR3 region has the DNA TGTGCCAGCAGAGATCCGGGATTTGAAAAACTGTTTTTT. Translating gives CASRDPGFEKLFF. Complete variable domain (other parts from reference TRBV5-5 and TRBJ1-4): DAGVTQSPTHLIKTRGQQVTLRCSPISGHKSVSWYQQVLGQGPQFIFQYYEKEERGRGNFPDRFSARQFPNYSSELNVNALLLGDSALYLCASRDPGFEKLFFGSGTQLSVL.

The V and J genes are TRBV5-1 and TRBJ2-5; 7 nucleotides line up with TRBD1. Looked up from germline, CDR1 is SGHRS and CDR2 is YFSETQ. This CDR3 has 13 residues. V lost 9 bases, J lost 5 bases, and 10 bases stayed unmatched. CDR3 sequence reads: CATSRHRGETQYF. As DNA, the CDR3 is TGCGCCACCTCCCGGCACAGGGGTGAGACCCAGTACTTC.

This clone appeared a single time. This chain joins TRBV5-1 and TRBJ2-2; 8 positions agree with TRBD2. Germline lookup yields CDR1 SGHRS and CDR2 YFSETQ. The CDR3 is made up of 18 amino acids. V dropped 6 bases and J dropped 3; count of bases not matched to a gene: 16. The CDR3 region is CASKGGRAGEQDTGELFF. As DNA, the CDR3 is TGCGCCAGCAAAGGCGGGAGAGCGGGAGAACAGGACACCGGGGAGCTGTTTTTT. The complete variable domain, with remaining parts taken from reference TRBV5-1 and TRBJ2-2, reads KAGVTQTPRYLIKTRGQQVTLSCSPISGHRSVSWYQQTPGQGLQFLFEYFSETQRNKGNFPGRFSGRQFSNSRSEMNVSTLELGDSALYLCASKGGRAGEQDTGELFFGEGSRLTVL.

The chain has TRBV27 and TRBJ1-1; D is unclear. The length of the CDR3 is 14 residues. V shed 2 bases and J shed 4 bases, with 11 bases lying between them. Looked up from germline, CDR1 is MNHEY and CDR2 is SMNVEV (reference sequence). CDR3 loop: CASSLGQSTTEAFF. CDR3 DNA: TGTGCCAGCAGTTTAGGGCAGTCGACCACTGAAGCTTTCTTT.

The chain combines TRBV6-5 with TRBJ1-1; D remains ambiguous. From germline, CDR1 is MNHEY and CDR2 SVGAGI. This CDR3 comprises 14 residues. Trimming removed 0 bases from V and 5 bases from J, with 10 bases in between. The CDR3 coding sequence is TGTGCCAGCAGTTACTCGATGGGGAGAACTGAAGCTTTCTTT. Protein sequence: CASSYSMGRTEAFF.

The CDR3 sequence is CASSRPPSYEQYF. The CDR3 DNA sequence: TGTGCCAGCAGCAGGCCCCCCTCCTACGAGCAGTACTTC. The chain combines TRBV12-3 or TRBV12-4 with TRBJ2-7; D gene ambiguous. The CDR3 length is 13 residues. With 6 bases removed from V and 0 bases from J, the gap between germline ends came to 9 bases.

The V and J genes are TRBV15 and TRBJ2-1; 8 positions match TRBD2. The CDR3 is 17 residues long. V lost 3 bases to trimming and J lost 2 bases; unmatched junction nucleotides: 9. CDR1 LNHNV and CDR2 YYDKDF come from the germline V gene (reference sequence). The CDR3 DNA reads TGTGCCACCAGCAGTACCAGGCGGGGACTAGCCTACAATGAGCAGTTCTTC. As protein: CATSSTRRGLAYNEQFF.

V gene TRBV12-5 combines with J gene TRBJ1-1; D unclear. V lost 1 base to trimming and J lost 4 bases, with 7 bases between them. In germline, CDR1 is LGHNT, CDR2 FRNRAP. The CDR3 consists of 13 residues. DNA of the CDR3: TGTGCTAGTGGTTTGGGGGGAGTCACTGAAGCTTTCTTT. It is translated as CASGLGGVTEAFF.

The chain recombines TRBV20-1 with TRBJ2-7; D not certain. Per the germline V gene, CDR1 is DFQATT and CDR2 is SNEGSKA (reference sequence). This CDR3 has 12 amino acids. V was cut by 3 bases and J by 2 bases, with 8 bases left in between. CDR3 region: CSASGSTYEQYF. The CDR3 DNA sequence: TGCAGTGCTAGTGGAAGCACCTACGAGCAGTACTTC.

The rearrangement links TRBV11-1 to TRBJ2-5; 8 bases match TRBD1. This CDR3 has 14 amino acids. J was trimmed by 5 bases and V by 4 bases; bases with no gene match: 6. Germline V CDR1 and CDR2: SGHAT, FQDESV (reference sequence). Here the CDR3 reads CASSSSQGAETQYF. In nucleotides, the CDR3 is TGTGCCAGCAGCTCTTCGCAGGGGGCTGAGACCCAGTACTTC.

The V gene is TRBV5-1, the J gene TRBJ1-1, with no clear D. Germline V gene data show CDR1 as SGHRS and CDR2 as YFSETQ. Trimming took 3 bases from V and 2 from J, leaving 5 bases between them. The length of the CDR3 is 12 residues. This CDR3 is CASSSINTEAFF. The CDR3 DNA sequence: TGCGCCAGCAGCTCTATTAACACTGAAGCTTTCTTT.

This chain links TRBV19 with TRBJ1-2, with TRBD1 matching 8 bases. The CDR3 is 14 residues long. V lost 8 bases, J lost 8 bases, and 13 bases stayed unmatched. Germline CDR1 and CDR2: LNHDA and SQIVND (reference sequence). The CDR3 protein is CASLPGQGSPGYTF. The CDR3 DNA reads as TGTGCCAGTCTTCCTGGACAGGGATCGCCAGGCTACACCTTC.

The J gene is TRBJ2-1, the V gene TRBV10-2; 13 bases are a match to TRBD2. With 6 bases clipped from V and 8 bases from J, the junction kept 4 bases outside the gene matches. The CDR3 sequence is 14 residues long. The V gene's germline CDR1 is WSHSY and CDR2 SAAADI. The DNA of the CDR3 is TGCGCCAGCAGCAGACTAGCGGGAGGCGATGAGCAGTTCTTC. Encoded protein: CASSRLAGGDEQFF.

The chain recombines TRBV23-1 with TRBJ2-3; 7 positions match TRBD2. TRBV23-1 is flagged as an ORF with uncertain function. The V and J ends lost 3 bases and 2 bases, in that order; junction bases with no gene match: 5. The CDR3 has 15 amino acids. CDR3: CASSHEGGPTDTQYF. Here the CDR3 DNA reads TGCGCCAGCAGTCATGAGGGAGGGCCCACAGATACGCAGTATTTT.